This T cell receptor (beta chain) was profiled in a study of technical replicates of blood from a few donors. Some clones are missing from TCRdb's copy, which holds only in-frame ones; the method was immunoSEQ multiplex PCR. Here the sample spans some 70,000 clones, 85% to 90% being singletons. The clonotype originates from a human donor in good health. Some clones in this sample may be carry-over from other donors' samples. The sequencing sample was made of PBMCs.

CDR3 nucleotide sequence: TGTGCCAGCAGTGAACGGTTGACAGGAGAGATGAACACTGAAGCTTTCTTT. It specifies CASSERLTGEMNTEAFF. V gene TRBV6-1 combines with J gene TRBJ1-1; TRBD1 is a possible D gene (6 bases). Per the germline V gene, CDR1 is MNHNS and CDR2 is SASEGT. This CDR3 spans 17 amino acids. Trimming left V 2 bases short and J 0 bases short, with 16 bases between.